This paragraph covers one T cell receptor beta chain sequence. What it recognizes is unknown. The assay that was used to sequence DNA from cultured CD4+ T cells was the Oncomine TCR Beta short-read assay. MiXCR, applied by TCRdb to the PCR reads, yields one record per CDR3 protein. In the table there are 7,100 or so distinct CDR3 sequences, around 74% of which are singletons. This record belongs to a study of vaccination and CD4 T cells after COVID-19. Unmatched junction bases numbered 5, after V lost 4 bases and J lost 2 bases. CDR1 SGHKS and CDR2 YYEKEE come from the germline V gene (reference sequence). The CDR3 runs 14 residues. Treatment indicated: roughly ten-day PBMC culture with coronavirus spike peptide pools or control peptides (ViraFEST assay). Having spent nine to eleven days in culture, CD4+ T cells were then isolated by negative selection.

The TCR comes from a human donor who had recovered from COVID-19. The rearrangement joins TRBV5-5 to TRBJ1-1, with TRBD1 identical over 7 bases. The sequenced sample was CD4+ T cells from blood, cultured in vitro. The CDR3 nucleotides are TGTGCCAGCAGCCTTTGGACAGGTAACACTGAAGCTTTCTTT. Amino acids: CASSLWTGNTEAFF. Full variable domain (outside the CDR3, taken from reference TRBV5-5 and TRBJ1-1): DAGVTQSPTHLIKTRGQQVTLRCSPISGHKSVSWYQQVLGQGPQFIFQYYEKEERGRGNFPDRFSARQFPNYSSELNVNALLLGDSALYLCASSLWTGNTEAFFGQGTRLTVV.